The sequence of this T cell receptor (beta chain) was determined in a study of molecular identifiers for immune sequencing clone quantification. Whole-study results and caveats: Among 1 million or so naive cells, as was reported, spiked Jurkat TCR RNA from one cell was detectable. Whereas naive cells kept under 1% of molecules in clones above 20 RNA copies, such clones held over 99% in effectors.

This clonotype appeared many times. Its antigen is currently unknown. The sorting of naive CD8 T cells used the CD8+CD4-CCR7+CD45RA+ phenotype. Per germline, CDR1 MGHRA and CDR2 YSYEKL. This CDR3 comprises 15 residues. The germline V and J ends were trimmed by 1 base and 7 bases, with 16 bases remaining between them. Methods described previously were used for bulk TCR libraries, and listed TCR primers were applied. Via MiXCR, TCRdb re-called the PCR reads, giving one row per CDR3 protein. The sample carries about 640,000 distinct CDR3 sequences, about 20% recorded once. The chain is built from TRBV4-1 and TRBJ1-2; D gene unclear. The sample was naive CD8+ T cells from blood, with Jurkat cell RNA spiked in. Subset: FACS-sorted CD8+CD4-CCR7+CD45RA+ naive T cells. The receptor comes from a human donor in good health. Some libraries in this study had Jurkat cell RNA spiked in. The DNA of the CDR3 is TGCGCCAGCAGCCAAGTGAGGAGGGAGTTCGCTGGCTACACCTTC. This translates into CASSQVRREFAGYTF.